This TCR beta chain comes out of a study of T cell changes during pregnancy in multiple sclerosis. The repertoire was sequenced with immunoSEQ multiplex PCR; TCRdb's copy has only in-frame clones and lacks some. The data show about 70,000 clones, less than 95% seen once. Germline values: CDR1 MGHDK, CDR2 SYGVNS. V gave up 6 bases and J gave up 3 bases; unmatched junction bases: 10. This CDR3 is 15 amino acids long. This receptor was identified in a female donor with multiple sclerosis, enrolled in a pregnancy study. This chain uses TRBV25-1 with TRBJ1-2, with TRBD1 identical over 7 bases. Sample: peripheral blood, taken in the third trimester of pregnancy. The CDR3 DNA is TGTGCCAGCAGAGAAACAGGGGTTCAAGACTATGGCTACACCTTC. Translation: CASRETGVQDYGYTF.